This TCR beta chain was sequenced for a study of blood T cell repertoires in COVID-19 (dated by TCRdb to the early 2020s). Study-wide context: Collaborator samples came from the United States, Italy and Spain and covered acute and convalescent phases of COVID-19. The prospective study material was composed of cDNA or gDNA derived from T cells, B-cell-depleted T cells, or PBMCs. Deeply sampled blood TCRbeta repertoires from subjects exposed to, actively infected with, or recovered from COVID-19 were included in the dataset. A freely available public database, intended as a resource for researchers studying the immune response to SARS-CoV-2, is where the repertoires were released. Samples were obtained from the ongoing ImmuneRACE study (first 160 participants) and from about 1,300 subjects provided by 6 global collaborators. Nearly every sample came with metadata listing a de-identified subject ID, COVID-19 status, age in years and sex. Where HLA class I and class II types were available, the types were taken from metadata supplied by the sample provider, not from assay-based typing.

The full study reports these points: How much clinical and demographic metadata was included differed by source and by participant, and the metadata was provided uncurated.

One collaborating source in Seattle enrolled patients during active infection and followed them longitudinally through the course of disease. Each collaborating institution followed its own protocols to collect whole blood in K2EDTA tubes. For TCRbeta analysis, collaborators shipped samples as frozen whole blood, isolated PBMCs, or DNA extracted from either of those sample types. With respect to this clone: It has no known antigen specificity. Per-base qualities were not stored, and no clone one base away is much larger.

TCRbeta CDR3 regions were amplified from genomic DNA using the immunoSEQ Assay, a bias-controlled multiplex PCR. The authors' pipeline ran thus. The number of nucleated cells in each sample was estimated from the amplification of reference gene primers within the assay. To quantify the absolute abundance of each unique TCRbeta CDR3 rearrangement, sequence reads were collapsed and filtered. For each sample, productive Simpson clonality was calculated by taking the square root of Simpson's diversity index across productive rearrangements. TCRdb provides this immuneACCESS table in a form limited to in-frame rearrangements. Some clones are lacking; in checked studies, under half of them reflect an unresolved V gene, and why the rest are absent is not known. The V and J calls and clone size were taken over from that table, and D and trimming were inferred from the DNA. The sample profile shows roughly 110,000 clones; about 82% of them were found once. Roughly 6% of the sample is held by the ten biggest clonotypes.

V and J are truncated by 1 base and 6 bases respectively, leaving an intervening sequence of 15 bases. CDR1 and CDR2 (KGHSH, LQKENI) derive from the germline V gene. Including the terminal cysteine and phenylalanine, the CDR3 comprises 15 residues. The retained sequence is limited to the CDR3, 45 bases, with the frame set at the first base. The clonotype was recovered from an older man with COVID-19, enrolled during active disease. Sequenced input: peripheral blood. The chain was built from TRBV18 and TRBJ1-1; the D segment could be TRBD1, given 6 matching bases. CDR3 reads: CASSPRTAPLAEAFF. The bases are TGTGCCAGCTCACCACGGACAGCCCCTCTCGCTGAAGCTTTCTTT.